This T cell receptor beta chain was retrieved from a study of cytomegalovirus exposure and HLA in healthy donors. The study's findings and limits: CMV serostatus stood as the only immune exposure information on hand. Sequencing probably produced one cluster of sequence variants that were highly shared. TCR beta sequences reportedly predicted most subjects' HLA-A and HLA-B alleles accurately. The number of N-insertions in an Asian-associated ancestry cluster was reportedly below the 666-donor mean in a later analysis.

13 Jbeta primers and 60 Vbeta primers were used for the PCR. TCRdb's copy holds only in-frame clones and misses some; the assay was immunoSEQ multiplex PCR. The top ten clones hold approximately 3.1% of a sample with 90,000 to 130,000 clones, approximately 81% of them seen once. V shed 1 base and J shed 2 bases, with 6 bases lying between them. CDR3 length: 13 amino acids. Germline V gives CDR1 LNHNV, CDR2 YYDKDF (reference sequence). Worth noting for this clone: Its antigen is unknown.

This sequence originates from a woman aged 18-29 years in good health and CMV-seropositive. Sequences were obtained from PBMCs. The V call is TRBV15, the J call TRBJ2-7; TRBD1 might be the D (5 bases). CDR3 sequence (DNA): TGTGCCACCAGCAGAGGACAGACCTACGAGCAGTACTTC. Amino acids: CATSRGQTYEQYF.